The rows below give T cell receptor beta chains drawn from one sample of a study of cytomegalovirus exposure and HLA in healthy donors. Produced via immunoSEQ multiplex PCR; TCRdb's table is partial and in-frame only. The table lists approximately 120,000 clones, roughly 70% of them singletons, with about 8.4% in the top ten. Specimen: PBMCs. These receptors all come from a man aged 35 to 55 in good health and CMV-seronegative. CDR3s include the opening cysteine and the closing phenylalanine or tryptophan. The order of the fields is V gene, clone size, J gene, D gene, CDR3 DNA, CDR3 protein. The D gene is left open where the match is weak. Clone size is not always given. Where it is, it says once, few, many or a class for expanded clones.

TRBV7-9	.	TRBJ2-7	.	TGTGCCAGCAGCTTAAGGGGGGGAGGTGCCCACGAGCAGTACTTC	CASSLRGGGAHEQYF
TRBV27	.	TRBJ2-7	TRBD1	TGTGCCAGCAGTTTGGGCAGGGGGCGCAGGCAGTACTTC	CASSLGRGRRQYF
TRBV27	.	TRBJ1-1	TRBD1	TGTGCCAGCAGTTTATCGCCGGGTCGGGACAGGGGCCGAGCTTTCTTT	CASSLSPGRDRGRAFF
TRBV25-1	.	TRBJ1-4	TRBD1	TGTGCCAGCGGAGGAGGGGGCCGCGAAAAACTGTTTTTT	CASGGGGREKLFF
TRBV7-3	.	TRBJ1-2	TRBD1	TGTGCCAGCGGGACAGCGAACTATGGCTACACCTTC	CASGTANYGYTF
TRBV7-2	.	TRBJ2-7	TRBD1	TGTGCCAGCAGCCATTGGACAGGGGTTTTGACCTACGAGCAGTACTTC	CASSHWTGVLTYEQYF
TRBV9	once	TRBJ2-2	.	TGTGCCAGCAGCGACGAGCGGGCGAACACCGGGGAGCTGTTTTTT	CASSDERANTGELFF
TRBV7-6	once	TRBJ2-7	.	TGTGCCAGCAGCTTAGGCGGGGACCAGTTCTACGAGCAGTACTTC	CASSLGGDQFYEQYF
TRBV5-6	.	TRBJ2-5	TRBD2	TGTGCCAGCAGCTGGGAACTAGCGGTCGAACAAGAGACCCAGTACTTC	CASSWELAVEQETQYF
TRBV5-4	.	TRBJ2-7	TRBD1	TGTGCCAGCAGCTTTTTGAGTACAGGGGGCGGGGAGCAGTACTTC	CASSFLSTGGGEQYF
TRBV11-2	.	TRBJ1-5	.	TGTGCCAGCAGCCGGGGGGGCCCGGCACGGCCCCAGCATTTT	CASSRGGPARPQHF
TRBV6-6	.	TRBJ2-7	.	TGTGCCAGCAGTTACACGGTGACCTACGAGCAGTACTTC	CASSYTVTYEQYF
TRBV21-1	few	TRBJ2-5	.	TGTGCCAGCCGTCCCCCAGGTGGGACCCAGTACTTC	CASRPPGGTQYF
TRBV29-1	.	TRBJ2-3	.	TGCAGCGTTAACGGGGGTGGGGATACGCAGTATTTT	CSVNGGGDTQYF
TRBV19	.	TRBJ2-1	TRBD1	TGTGCCAGTAGTATAGAAGGGGGCGCGTCCAATGAGCAGTTCTTC	CASSIEGGASNEQFF
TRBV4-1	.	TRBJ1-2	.	TGCGCCAGCAGCCAAGATCGAGGAGACAGGTTCTTCTTC	CASSQDRGDRFFF
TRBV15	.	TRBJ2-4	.	TGTGCCACCAGCAGAGACGAGCTAGCCAAAAACATTCAGTACTTC	CATSRDELAKNIQYF
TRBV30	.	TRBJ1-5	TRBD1	TGTGCCTGCCCACCCCAAGGGACAGGGAGGGGGTCGAGCAATCAGCCCCAGCATTTT	CACPPQGTGRGSSNQPQHF
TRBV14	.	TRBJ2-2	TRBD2	TGTGCCAGCAGCCAATTTCGCGGGGGGGCCGGGGAGCTGTTTTTT	CASSQFRGGAGELFF
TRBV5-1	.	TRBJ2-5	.	TGCGCCAGCAGCTTGTTCCTGATTGAAGCGGGGACCCAGTACTTC	CASSLFLIEAGTQYF
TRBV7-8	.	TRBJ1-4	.	TGTGCCAGCAGCTTAAACCTAAGGTCAGGGGCCGCAACTAATGAAAAACTGTTTTTT	CASSLNLRSGAATNEKLFF
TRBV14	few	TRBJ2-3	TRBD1	TGTGCCAGCAAAAGGGGGCCAGGGGGCATCGCAGATACGCAGTATTTT	CASKRGPGGIADTQYF
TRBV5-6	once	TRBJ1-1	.	TGTGCCAGCAGCTTGGAATCGTGGAGCCCCAGGGGAGCTTTCTTT	CASSLESWSPRGAFF
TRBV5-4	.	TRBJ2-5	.	TGTGCCAGCAGCTTCGGCAGGGTTGGGACCCAGTACTTC	CASSFGRVGTQYF
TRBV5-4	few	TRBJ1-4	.	TGTGCCAGCAGCTCCGCGGGAGAGGCCCCCAATGAAAAACTGTTTTTT	CASSSAGEAPNEKLFF
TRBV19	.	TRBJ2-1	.	TGTGCCAGTAGTATTGACGGGACAAATGAGCAGTTCTTC	CASSIDGTNEQFF
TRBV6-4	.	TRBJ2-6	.	TGTGCCAGCAGTGAACAGGGCTCTGGGGCCAACGTCCTGACTTTC	CASSEQGSGANVLTF
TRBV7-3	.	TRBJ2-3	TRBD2	TGTGCCAGCAGCTTCTACGCAGGAAGCGGGGGGGTTGGCACAGATACGCAGTATTTT	CASSFYAGSGGVGTDTQYF
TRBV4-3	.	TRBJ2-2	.	TGCGCCAGCAGCCAAGTGAGGTCCGGGGAGCTGTTTTTT	CASSQVRSGELFF
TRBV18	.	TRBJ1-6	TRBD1	TGTGCCAGCTCACGGGACAGGGGGTCCTATAATTCACCCCTCCACTTT	CASSRDRGSYNSPLHF
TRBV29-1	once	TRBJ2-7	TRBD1	TGCAGCGTTGTTGAGACAGGGGAATACGAGCAGTACTTC	CSVVETGEYEQYF
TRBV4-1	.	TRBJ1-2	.	TGCGCCAGCAGCCAAGGACTTAGGGACACCTTCGGGTATGGCTACACCTTC	CASSQGLRDTFGYGYTF
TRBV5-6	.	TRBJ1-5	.	TGTGCCAGCAGCTTCACGGGGGGTCAGCCCCAGCATTTT	CASSFTGGQPQHF
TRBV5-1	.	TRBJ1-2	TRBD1	TGCGCCAGCAGCTTGGGAGGGGGCTCAGCTAACTATGGCTACACCTTC	CASSLGGGSANYGYTF
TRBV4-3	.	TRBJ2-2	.	TGCGCCAGCAGCCAAGATGACAGGTGGAACACCGGGGAGCTGTTTTTT	CASSQDDRWNTGELFF
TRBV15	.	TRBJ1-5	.	TGTGCCACCAGCAGAGCAAGGGGAGGTCAGCCCCAGCATTTT	CATSRARGGQPQHF
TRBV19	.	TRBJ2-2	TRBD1	TGTGCCATACGGACAGGGGAGAACACCGGGGAGCTGTTTTTT	CAIRTGENTGELFF
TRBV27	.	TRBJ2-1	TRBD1	TGTGCCAGCAGTTTTCGTCAGGGGGCCTACAATGAGCAGTTCTTC	CASSFRQGAYNEQFF
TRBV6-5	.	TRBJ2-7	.	TGTGCCAGCCGTACACCATCCTACGAGCAGTACTTC	CASRTPSYEQYF
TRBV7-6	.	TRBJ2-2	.	TGTGCCAGCAGCTCCTCTCTTAGCCAGGGTGGGGACACCGGGGAGCTGTTTTTT	CASSSSLSQGGDTGELFF
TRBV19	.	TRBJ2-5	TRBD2	TGTGCCAGTGGCGGGGGGCGACAAGAGACCCAGTACTTC	CASGGGRQETQYF
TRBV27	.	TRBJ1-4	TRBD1	TGTGCCAGCAGCAGAATCGACAGGGGGGATGAAAAACTGTTTTTT	CASSRIDRGDEKLFF
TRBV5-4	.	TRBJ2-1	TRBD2	TGTGCCCACGGGCGGGGGGGCAATGAGCAGTTCTTC	CAHGRGGNEQFF
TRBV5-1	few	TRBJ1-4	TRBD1	TGCGCCAGCAGCACCGGGACAGGGGGAGGCGAAAAACTGTTTTTT	CASSTGTGGGEKLFF
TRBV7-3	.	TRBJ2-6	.	TGTGCCAGCAGCTCCCCCCAGGACTCTGGGGCCAACGTCCTGACTTTC	CASSSPQDSGANVLTF
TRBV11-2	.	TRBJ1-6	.	TGTGCCAGCAGCTTAGACAGACTAAAGGATTCACCCCTCCACTTT	CASSLDRLKDSPLHF
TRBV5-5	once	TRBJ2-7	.	TGTGCCAGCAGTTTGTACCAGGGGGAGGTCTACGAGCAGTACTTC	CASSLYQGEVYEQYF
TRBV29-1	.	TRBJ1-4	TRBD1	TGCAGCGTTGATGGACAGGCTTCTAATGAAAAACTGTTTTTT	CSVDGQASNEKLFF